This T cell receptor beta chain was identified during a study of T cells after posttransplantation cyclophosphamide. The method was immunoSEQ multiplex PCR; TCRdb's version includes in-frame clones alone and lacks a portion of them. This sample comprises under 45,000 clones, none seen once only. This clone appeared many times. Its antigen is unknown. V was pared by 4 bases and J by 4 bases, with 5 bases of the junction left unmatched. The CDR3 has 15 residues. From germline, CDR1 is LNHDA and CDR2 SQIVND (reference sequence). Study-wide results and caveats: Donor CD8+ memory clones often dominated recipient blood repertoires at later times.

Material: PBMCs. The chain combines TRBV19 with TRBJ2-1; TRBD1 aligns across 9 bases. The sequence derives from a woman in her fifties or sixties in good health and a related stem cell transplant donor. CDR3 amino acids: CASSNRGREYNEQFF. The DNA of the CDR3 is TGTGCCAGTAGTAACAGGGGGCGAGAGTACAATGAGCAGTTCTTC.